This T cell receptor (beta chain) was captured in a study of graft-versus-host responses after intestinal transplantation. This CDR3 contains 12 residues. The trim removed 6 bases at V and 7 bases at J, leaving 3 bases unmatched. Germline lookup yields CDR1 GTSNPN and CDR2 SVGIG (reference sequence). General study results and limits: Association was observed between peak circulating GvH clone levels and early post-transplant HvG declines.

Profiling relied on immunoSEQ multiplex PCR, and the TCRdb table lists in-frame clones only, not all of them. Of some 15,000 clones listed, roughly two thirds were seen once; the top ten hold 9%. In its sample, this clone ranks as large. Its specificity is not known. Processing was applied to graft tissue in order to liberate intraepithelial and lamina propria lymphocytes. The TCR was taken from a human patient who received an intestinal transplant, so some T cells may come from the graft donor. The J gene is TRBJ1-6, the V gene TRBV30; 7 nucleotides agree with TRBD1. The material sequenced was ileum tissue, taken almost 700 days after intestinal transplantation. CDR3 in DNA: TGTGCCTGTCGGGACAGAAATTCACCCCTCCACTTT. It encodes CACRDRNSPLHF.